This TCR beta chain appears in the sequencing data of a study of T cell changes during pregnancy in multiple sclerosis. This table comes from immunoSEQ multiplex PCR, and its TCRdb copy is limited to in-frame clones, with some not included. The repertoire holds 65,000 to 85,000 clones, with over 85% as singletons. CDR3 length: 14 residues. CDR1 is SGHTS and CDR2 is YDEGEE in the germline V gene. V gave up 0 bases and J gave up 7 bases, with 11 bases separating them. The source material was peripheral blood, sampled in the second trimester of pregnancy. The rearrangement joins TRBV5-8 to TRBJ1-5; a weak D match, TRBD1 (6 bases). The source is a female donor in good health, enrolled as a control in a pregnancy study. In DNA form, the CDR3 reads TGTGCCAGCAGCTTGGTCCCAGGGGTGCAGCCCCAGCATTTT. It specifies CASSLVPGVQPQHF. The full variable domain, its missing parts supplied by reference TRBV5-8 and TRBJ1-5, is EAGVTQSPTHLIKTRGQQATLRCSPISGHTSVYWYQQALGLGLQFLLWYDEGEERNRGNFPPRFSGRQFPNYSSELNVNALELEDSALYLCASSLVPGVQPQHFGDGTRLSIL.